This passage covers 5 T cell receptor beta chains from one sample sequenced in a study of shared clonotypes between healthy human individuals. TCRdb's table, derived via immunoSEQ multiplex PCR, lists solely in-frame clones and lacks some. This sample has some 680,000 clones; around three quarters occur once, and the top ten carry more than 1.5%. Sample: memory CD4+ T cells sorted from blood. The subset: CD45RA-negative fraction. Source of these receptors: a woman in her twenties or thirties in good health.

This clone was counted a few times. The DNA for the CDR3 is TGTGCTAGGAAACGGTTGGACACTGAAGCTTTCTTT. Translation gives CARKRLDTEAFF. This chain connects TRBV30 to TRBJ1-1, with D uncertain. Per the germline V gene, CDR1 is GTSNPN and CDR2 is SVGIG (reference sequence). CDR3 size: 12 residues.

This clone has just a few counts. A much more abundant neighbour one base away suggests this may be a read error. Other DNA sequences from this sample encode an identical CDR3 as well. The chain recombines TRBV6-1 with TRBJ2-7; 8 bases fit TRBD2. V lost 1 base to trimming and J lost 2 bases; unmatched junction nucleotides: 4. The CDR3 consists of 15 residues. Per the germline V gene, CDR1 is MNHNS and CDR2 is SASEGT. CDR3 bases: TGTGCCAGCAGTGAAGGACCAGCGGGGGCCTACGAGCAGTACTTC. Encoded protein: CASSEGPAGAYEQYF.

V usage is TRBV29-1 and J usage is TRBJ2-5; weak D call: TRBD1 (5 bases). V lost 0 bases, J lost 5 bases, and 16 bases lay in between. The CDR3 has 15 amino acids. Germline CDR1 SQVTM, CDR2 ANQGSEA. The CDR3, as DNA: TGCAGCGTTGAAGATCGGGCAGGGTTCGTGGAGACCCAGTACTTC. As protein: CSVEDRAGFVETQYF.

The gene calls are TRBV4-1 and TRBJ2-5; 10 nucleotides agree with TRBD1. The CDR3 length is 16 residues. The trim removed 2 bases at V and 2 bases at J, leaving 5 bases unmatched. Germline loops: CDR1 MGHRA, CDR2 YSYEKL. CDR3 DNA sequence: TGCGCCAGCAGCCAACCGGGGACAGGGGAGCAAGAGACCCAGTACTTC. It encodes CASSQPGTGEQETQYF.

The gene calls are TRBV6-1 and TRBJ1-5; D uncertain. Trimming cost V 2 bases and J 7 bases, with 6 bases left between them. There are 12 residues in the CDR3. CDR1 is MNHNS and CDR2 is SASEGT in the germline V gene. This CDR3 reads CASSERSQPQHF. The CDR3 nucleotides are TGTGCCAGCAGTGAACGAAGCCAGCCCCAGCATTTT.